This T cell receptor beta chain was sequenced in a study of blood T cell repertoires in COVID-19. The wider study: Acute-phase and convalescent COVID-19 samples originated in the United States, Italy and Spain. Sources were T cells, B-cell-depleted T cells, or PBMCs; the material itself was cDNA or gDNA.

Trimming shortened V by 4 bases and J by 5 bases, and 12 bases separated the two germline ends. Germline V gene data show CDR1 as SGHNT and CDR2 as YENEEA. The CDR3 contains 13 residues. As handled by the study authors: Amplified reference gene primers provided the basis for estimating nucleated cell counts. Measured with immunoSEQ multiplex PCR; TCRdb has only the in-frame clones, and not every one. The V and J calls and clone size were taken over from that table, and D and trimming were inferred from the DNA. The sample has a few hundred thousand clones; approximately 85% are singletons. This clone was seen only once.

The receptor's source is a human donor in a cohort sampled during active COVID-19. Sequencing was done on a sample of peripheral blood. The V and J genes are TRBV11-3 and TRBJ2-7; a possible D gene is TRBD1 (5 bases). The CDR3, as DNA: TGTGCCAGCAGCTCCCAACAGGAAGACGAGCAGTACTTC. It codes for CASSSQQEDEQYF.